Each of the 3 T cell receptor beta chains below was sequenced from the same sample in a study of shared clonotypes between healthy human individuals. The naive CD8 population came from CD45RO-negative cells selected for CCR7, without terminally differentiated effector memory CD45RA+ cells. Assay: immunoSEQ multiplex PCR; the TCRdb copy retains only in-frame clones and omits some. The sample holds 700,000 to 950,000 clones, roughly 96% seen once. Sequencing was performed on naive CD8+ T cells sorted from blood. Every receptor here comes from a man aged 25-40 years in good health.

The J gene is TRBJ2-1, the V gene TRBV11-2, with TRBD1 identical over 7 bases. Germline CDR1 and CDR2: SGHAT and FQNNGV. V lost 5 bases to trimming and J lost 5 bases; unmatched junction nucleotides: 12. The CDR3 spans 16 residues. This CDR3 reads CASSPRVGTEHNEQFF. DNA of the CDR3: TGTGCCAGCAGCCCCCGTGTTGGGACAGAACACAATGAGCAGTTCTTC.

As to this clone: The sample carries other DNA sequences with the same CDR3. The chain has TRBV7-9 and TRBJ2-3; D perhaps matches TRBD1 (5 bases). Germline V gene lookup returns CDR1 SEHNR and CDR2 FQNEAQ (reference sequence). The CDR3 totals 12 residues. Between the trimmed V and J ends, which lost 5 bases and 4 bases, there was a span of 7 bases. The CDR3 protein is CASSQTADTQYF. The CDR3 DNA reads as TGTGCCAGCAGCCAGACAGCAGATACGCAGTATTTT.

Only one count was recorded for this clone. The gene calls are TRBV27 and TRBJ2-2, with a tentative D call TRBD1 (5 bases). The CDR3 is made up of 14 amino acids. The V gene's germline CDR1 is MNHEY and CDR2 SMNVEV (reference sequence). The ends were cut back, 6 bases at V and 7 bases at J, with 15 bases in the middle. CDR3 protein: CASSSPRVHGELFF. CDR3 bases: TGTGCCAGCAGCTCCCCCAGGGTTCACGGGGAGCTGTTTTTT.